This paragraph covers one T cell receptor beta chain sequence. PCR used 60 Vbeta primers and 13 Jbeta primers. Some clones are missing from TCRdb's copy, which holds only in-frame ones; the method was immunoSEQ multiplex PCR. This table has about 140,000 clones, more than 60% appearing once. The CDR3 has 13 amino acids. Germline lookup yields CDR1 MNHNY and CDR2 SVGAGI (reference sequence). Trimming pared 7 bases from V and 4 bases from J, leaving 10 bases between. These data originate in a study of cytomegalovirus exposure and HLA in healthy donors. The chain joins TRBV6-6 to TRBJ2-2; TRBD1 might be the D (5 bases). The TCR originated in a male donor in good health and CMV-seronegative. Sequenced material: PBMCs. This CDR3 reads CASTWGSTGELFF. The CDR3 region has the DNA TGTGCCAGCACTTGGGGCTCCACCGGGGAGCTGTTTTTT.